This T cell receptor (beta chain) was sequenced during a study of blood T cell repertoires in COVID-19. On the study more broadly: The origin of the acute and convalescent COVID-19 samples was the United States, Italy and Spain. Nucleic acid was either cDNA or gDNA, and it came from T cells, B-cell-depleted T cells, or PBMCs.

This clone was counted a single time. Original analysis: Counts of nucleated cells, estimated from reference gene primer amplification, were obtained. The method was immunoSEQ multiplex PCR; TCRdb's version includes in-frame clones alone and lacks a portion of them. The D gene and trimming were derived from the DNA, and the V and J assignments and clone size from that table. The sample carries approximately 150,000 clones, roughly four fifths recorded once. V gave up 8 bases and J gave up 3 bases; unmatched junction bases: 9. This CDR3 comprises 14 residues. In germline, CDR1 is SEHNR, CDR2 FQNEAQ (reference sequence).

This clonotype was sampled from a woman aged 80 or over with acute or convalescent COVID-19. Specimen: peripheral blood. V gene TRBV7-9 combines with J gene TRBJ2-7; TRBD1 matches at 8 bases. The CDR3 sequence: CASATTTGGYEQYF. The CDR3 DNA follows: TGTGCCAGCGCCACGACCACAGGGGGCTACGAGCAGTACTTC.